This T cell receptor beta chain emerged from a study of cytomegalovirus exposure and HLA in healthy donors (dated by TCRdb to about 2017). For the study in its entirety: According to a later analysis, one platform produced both the approximately 110 validation repertoires and the approximately 660 repertoires of the first cohort. The study was designed to test whether signatures of past pathogen exposure could be identified by cataloging public T cell receptors. In addition to the first cohort of roughly 670 subjects, a separate validation cohort of 120 different subjects was used. The study combined high-throughput TCR immunosequencing, statistical association of individual TCRs with disease status, and machine learning to predict cytomegalovirus infection status.

Separate from the approximately 730-subject first cohort, the validation cohort of some 130 subjects was the group to which the donors belonged. About this clone itself: This clone's antigen is unknown. Nothing much larger sits one base from this clone, and base qualities are not available.

The CDR3 contains 14 residues, cysteine and phenylalanine counted. Left in the record is the CDR3 DNA by itself, 42 bases read in frame from the first base. The germline V gene provides CDR1 SGHDT and CDR2 YYEEEE. V gives up 3 bases and J gives up 0 bases, and the segment between their germline ends measures 10 bases. The library relied on the immunoSEQ multiplex PCR assay. The original methods were these. A statistical classification framework was built for diagnosing cytomegalovirus status from the catalog of TCR beta chain sequences. The clones in this table, taken by TCRdb from immuneACCESS, are in-frame only. Not every clone is retained; where verified, under half of the shortfall comes from an unresolved V gene, and the cause of the rest is unknown. For V, J and clone size, that table is used; D and trimming come from the DNA. This sample comprises roughly 130,000 clones, about 90% of them detected only once. The ten largest make up about 6.7% of the sample.

Overall study outcomes, separate from this receptor: A total of 164 TCR beta chains were listed by the study as associated with cytomegalovirus. The authors suggested that the approach could potentially be generalized to other disease states and immunological phenotypes. Across donors, most TCR sequences were observed very rarely, whereas some public TCRs were present in many individuals. In a later analysis, TCRs clustered in the first cohort were found to also tend to co-occur in the 120 validation repertoires, with about 93% of cluster scores above 0. A later analysis lacked HLA typing for the validation cohort, so it scored co-occurrence in that cohort across all 120 repertoires. Cytomegalovirus status was reported to be diagnosed by the classifier with high specificity and sensitivity in both the original and validation cohorts. A few of the identified cytomegalovirus-associated TCR beta chains were confirmed in vitro to be specific for cytomegalovirus antigens.

The sequencing sample was made of PBMCs. In this chain, TRBV5-6 is recombined with TRBJ2-7, with no confident D gene call. The sequence derives from a woman aged 25-40 years in good health and CMV-seropositive. CDR3 region: CASSSVGSSYEQYF. The nucleotides are TGTGCCAGCAGCTCGGTGGGCAGCTCCTACGAGCAGTACTTC.